Following are 23 T cell receptor beta chains from one sample sequenced in a study of CD8+CD57+ T cells in acquired aplastic anemia. TCR beta VDJ and CDR3 profiling used genomic DNA as template. TCRdb fed the reads into MiXCR, producing one record per CDR3 protein. The data hold approximately 130,000 distinct CDR3 sequences, with roughly two fifths observed a single time. The specimen was sorted CD4+, CD8+, or CD8+CD57+ T cells (not recorded which) from PBMCs. These receptors all stem from a human donor in good health, serving as a control.

This clonotype has a handful of counts. Compared with germline, one end of the junction differs, possibly owing to a read error. The chain uses TRBV27 and TRBJ2-3, with D hard to call. This CDR3 is built from 13 residues. Germline CDR1 is MNHEY and CDR2 is SMNVEV (reference sequence). The CDR3 DNA sequence: TGTGCCAGCAGTTTACCAGGCAGAGATAAGCAGTATTTT. It codes for CASSLPGRDKQYF.

This clonotype was detected ten times or more. V gene TRBV5-4 combines with J gene TRBJ2-2; TRBD2 matches at 10 bases. This CDR3 has 14 amino acids. Germline trimming cut 5 bases from V and 7 bases from J; bases unmatched to any gene: 5. Germline V gene sequence: CDR1 SGHNT, CDR2 YYREEE (reference sequence). CDR3 region: CASSLAGEYGELFF. Written as DNA, the CDR3 is TGTGCCAGCAGTCTAGCGGGAGAGTACGGGGAGCTGTTTTTT.

This chain connects TRBV29-1 to TRBJ2-3; D remains unclear. The V end lost 7 bases, the J end lost 0 bases, and 5 bases lay between the germline ends. The CDR3 is 11 amino acids. Germline assignment: CDR1 SQVTM and CDR2 ANQGSEA. The CDR3 reads CSGVSTDTQYF. The CDR3 nucleotides are TGCAGCGGGGTGAGCACAGATACGCAGTATTTT.

This clonotype was counted only a few times. The chain carries TRBV24-1 and TRBJ2-1, with D possibly being TRBD1 (5 bases). V lost 4 bases and J lost 4, with 10 bases in between. CDR1 and CDR2 (germline): KGHDR, SFDVKD. The CDR3 runs to 14 residues. The CDR3 DNA sequence: TGTGCCACCAGTGACGCAGACAGATACAATGAGCAGTTCTTC. Residues: CATSDADRYNEQFF.

This clonotype was found many times. The chain has TRBV24-1 and TRBJ1-5, with D perhaps TRBD1 (6 bases). Per the germline V gene, CDR1 is KGHDR and CDR2 is SFDVKD. Trimming cost V 5 bases and J 4 bases, with 8 bases left between them. The CDR3 is made up of 13 amino acids. In DNA form, the CDR3 reads TGTGCCACCAGTGCCCAGGGGAATCAGCCCCAGCATTTT. Its translation: CATSAQGNQPQHF.

A few counts support this clonotype. The gene calls are TRBV15 and TRBJ2-7; 8 nucleotides agree with TRBD2. V lost 0 bases and J lost 5; bases outside the gene matches: 9. Germline CDR1 LNHNV, CDR2 YYDKDF (reference sequence). This CDR3 is 16 amino acids long. The CDR3 region has the DNA TGTGCCACCAGCAGAGAGGACGGGGGGGCATTTAACGAGCAGTACTTC. It yields the protein CATSREDGGAFNEQYF.

On this clonotype itself: Germline and junction disagree at one end, which may indicate a read error. The V call is TRBV2, the J call TRBJ1-2; D is uncertain. The CDR3 consists of 14 residues. The germline V gene has CDR1 SNHLY and CDR2 FYNNEI. The CDR3 here is CATQRASGTYGYAF. The DNA for the CDR3 is TGTGCCACTCAGAGGGCGAGCGGTACCTATGGCTACGCCTTC. The full variable domain, in which reference TRBV2 and TRBJ1-2 provide the parts outside the CDR3, is EPEVTQTPSHQVTQMGQEVILRCVPISNHLYFYWYRQILGQKVEFLVSFYNNEISEKSEIFDDQFSVERPDGSNFTLKIRSTKLEDSAMYFCATQRASGTYGYAFGSGTRLTVV.

The table lists this clonotype with a count of one. This chain uses TRBV12-3 or TRBV12-4 with TRBJ2-5, with unresolved D. The length of the CDR3 is 13 residues. The V gene lost 3 bases and the J gene lost 1 base, with 6 bases spanning the gap. The CDR3 region has the DNA TGTGCCAGCAGTTTGCCGATCCAAGAGACCCAGTACTTC. It specifies CASSLPIQETQYF.

The chain links TRBV29-1 to TRBJ1-1, with a weak D call TRBD1 (6 bases). Trimming took 1 base from V and 0 from J, leaving 9 bases between them. This CDR3 contains 14 residues. CDR1 SQVTM and CDR2 ANQGSEA come from the germline V gene. The CDR3 loop is CSVEARGMNTEAFF. The CDR3 DNA reads TGCAGCGTTGAAGCAAGGGGGATGAACACTGAAGCTTTCTTT.

This clonotype was seen many times. The V call is TRBV5-4, the J call TRBJ2-6, with D unresolved. From germline, CDR1 is SGHNT and CDR2 YYREEE (reference sequence). Trimming took off 0 bases at V and 1 base at J, with 11 bases between the two ends. The CDR3 is made up of 17 amino acids. CDR3 loop: CASSLAYVVSGANVLTF. CDR3 bases: TGTGCCAGCAGCTTGGCTTACGTTGTGTCTGGGGCCAACGTCCTGACTTTC.

Comment on this clonotype: A much larger clone is a single base away; this may be a read error. The chain combines TRBV2 with TRBJ1-1, with 9 bases identical to TRBD1. CDR3 length equals 13 residues. From germline, CDR1 is SNHLY and CDR2 FYNNEI. CDR3 in amino acids: CAGLDRGNSEAFF. CDR3 nucleotide sequence: TGTGCCGGACTCGACAGGGGGAACAGTGAAGCTTTCTTT.

V usage is TRBV2 and J usage is TRBJ2-4, with D unresolved. Trimming removed 7 bases at V and 0 bases at J, with 4 bases between. The germline V gene encodes CDR1 SNHLY and CDR2 FYNNEI. The CDR3 runs to 12 residues. CDR3 residues: CASTVAKNIQYF. CDR3 coding DNA: TGTGCCAGCACTGTAGCCAAAAACATTCAGTACTTC.

This clonotype appeared once. The V gene is TRBV2, the J gene TRBJ2-3; D not resolved. Trimming removed 5 bases at V and 0 bases at J, with 12 bases between. In germline, CDR1 is SNHLY, CDR2 FYNNEI. This CDR3 contains 15 residues. The CDR3 nucleotides read TGTGCCAGCAGTCTAGGGAAGACTAGCACAGATACGCAGTATTTT. Translation: CASSLGKTSTDTQYF.

The sample holds one count of this clonotype. The chain carries TRBV10-1 and TRBJ2-3, with D unclear. The germline V gene has CDR1 WNHNN and CDR2 SYGVQD (reference sequence). V gave up 4 bases and J gave up 3 bases, with 8 bases separating them. The CDR3 covers 13 residues. The CDR3 DNA reads as TGCGCCAGCAGTGCCCAGGTGACAGATACGCAGTATTTT. Translating gives CASSAQVTDTQYF.

This clonotype was recorded many times. The J gene is TRBJ1-5, the V gene TRBV6-2 or TRBV6-3; no clear D gene. The CDR3 has 14 residues. V lost 2 bases to trimming and J lost 7 bases, with 12 bases between them. Germline CDR1 reads MNHEY; CDR2 reads SVGEGT. CDR3 protein: CASSYRRAHQPQHF. Written as DNA, the CDR3 is TGTGCCAGCAGTTACCGTCGGGCTCACCAGCCCCAGCATTTT.

The table lists this clonotype with a count of one. V gene TRBV12-3 or TRBV12-4 combines with J gene TRBJ1-2; maybe TRBD1 (5 bases). V was pared by 4 bases and J by 4 bases, with 10 bases between. The CDR3 length is 13 residues. For the CDR3, the DNA is TGTGCCAGCAGTTATACGGGACTCTATGGCTACACCTTC. Its translation is CASSYTGLYGYTF.

As for this clonotype: Being one base from a much bigger clone, this may be a read error. The chain has TRBV5-5 and TRBJ2-7; D unclear. The CDR3 contains 14 residues. CDR1 is SGHKS and CDR2 is YYEKEE in the germline V gene (reference sequence). The CDR3 sequence is CASSLAVTNYEQCF. The DNA for the CDR3 is TGTGCCAGCAGCTTGGCGGTTACGAACTACGAGCAGTGCTTC.

The sample holds one count of this clonotype. A read error may account for a junction end that differs from germline. The V and J genes are TRBV25-1 and TRBJ1-2, with TRBD1 identical over 7 bases. CDR3 length: 14 amino acids. Germline lookup yields CDR1 MGHDK and CDR2 SYGVNS. In DNA, the CDR3 is TGTTCCAGCAGGGGGGACGTCGATGCCTATGGCTACACCTTC. Its protein product is CSSRGDVDAYGYTF.

This clonotype has only a few counts. The chain has TRBV5-1 and TRBJ2-3; 12 nucleotides align to TRBD2. After removal of 0 bases from V and 5 bases from J, the junction contained 10 bases not matched to a gene. Germline assignment: CDR1 SGHRS and CDR2 YFSETQ. The CDR3 is 18 residues long. The CDR3 DNA reads TGCGCCAGCAGCTTGGAGCAAACTAGCGGGGGGCCGGGAGATACGCAGTATTTT. Amino acids: CASSLEQTSGGPGDTQYF.

The chain recombines TRBV11-1 with TRBJ2-1; TRBD1 matches 11 bases. Trimming cost V 4 bases and J 9 bases; bases outside gene matches: 5. Germline V lookup: CDR1 SGHAT, CDR2 FQDESV (reference sequence). The CDR3 totals 14 residues. The CDR3 protein is CASSYGQGAGEQFF. For the CDR3, the DNA is TGTGCCAGCAGCTACGGACAGGGGGCGGGTGAGCAGTTCTTC.

This clonotype has a count of ten or more. The V and J genes are TRBV20-1 and TRBJ2-5; D unresolved. CDR1 is DFQATT, CDR2 SNEGSKA, per germline (reference sequence). CDR3 length: 15 residues. Trimming shortened V by 1 base and J by 4 bases, and 16 bases separated the two germline ends. The CDR3 spells CSARGARDGRETQYF. The CDR3 coding sequence is TGCAGTGCTAGAGGGGCTAGAGATGGGCGAGAGACCCAGTACTTC.

This rearrangement joins TRBV19 to TRBJ1-6, with D possibly TRBD1 on 5 matching bases. The germline V gene has CDR1 LNHDA and CDR2 SQIVND (reference sequence). CDR3 length: 15 residues. Trimming stripped 2 bases from V and 9 bases from J, with 14 bases between. The CDR3 spells CASSILVGGRSPLHF. The DNA for the CDR3 is TGTGCCAGTAGTATACTCGTGGGGGGACGTTCACCCCTCCACTTT.

The chain has TRBV29-1 and TRBJ2-3, with TRBD1 matching over 8 bases. The CDR3 runs 13 residues. Per germline, CDR1 SQVTM and CDR2 ANQGSEA. Trimming took 7 bases from V and 2 from J; bases not matched to a gene: 5. CDR3 loop: CSADREPTDTQYF. The CDR3 DNA is TGCAGCGCGGACAGGGAACCCACAGATACGCAGTATTTT.